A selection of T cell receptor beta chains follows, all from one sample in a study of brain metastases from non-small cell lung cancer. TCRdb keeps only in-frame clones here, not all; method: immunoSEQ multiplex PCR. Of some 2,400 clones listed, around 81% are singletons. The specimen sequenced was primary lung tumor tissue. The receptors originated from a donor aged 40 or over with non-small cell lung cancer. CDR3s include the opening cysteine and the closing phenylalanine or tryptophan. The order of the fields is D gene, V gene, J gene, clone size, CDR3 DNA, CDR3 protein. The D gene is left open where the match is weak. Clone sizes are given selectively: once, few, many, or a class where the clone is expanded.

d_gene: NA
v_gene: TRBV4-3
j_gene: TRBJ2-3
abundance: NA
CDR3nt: TGCGCCAGCAGCCCCTATACTAAATCTAGCACAGATACGCAGTATTTT
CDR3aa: CASSPYTKSSTDTQYF

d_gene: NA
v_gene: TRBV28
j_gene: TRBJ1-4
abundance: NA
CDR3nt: TGTGCCAGCAGTCCAAGCGAAAAACTGTTTTTT
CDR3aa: CASSPSEKLFF

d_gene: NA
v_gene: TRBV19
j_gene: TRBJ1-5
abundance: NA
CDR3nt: TGTGCCAGTAGTGTGGTCTCTGATCAGCCCCAGCATTTT
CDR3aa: CASSVVSDQPQHF

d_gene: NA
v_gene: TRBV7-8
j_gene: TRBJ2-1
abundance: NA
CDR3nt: TGTGCCAGCAGCTCTTTTACCGACCCCTACAATGAGCAGTTCTTC
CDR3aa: CASSSFTDPYNEQFF

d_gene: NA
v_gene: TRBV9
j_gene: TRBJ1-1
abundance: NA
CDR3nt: TGTGCCAGCAGCGAGGGGGGGCTAATGAACACTGAAGCTTTCTTT
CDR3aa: CASSEGGLMNTEAFF

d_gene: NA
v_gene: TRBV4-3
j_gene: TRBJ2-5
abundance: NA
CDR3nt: TGCGCCAGCAGCCAAGATCTGGGCGCCGGGGAGACCCAGTACTTC
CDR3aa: CASSQDLGAGETQYF

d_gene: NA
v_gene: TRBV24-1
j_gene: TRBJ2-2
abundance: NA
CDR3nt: TGTGCCACCAGTGTACAGGGTACCGGGGAGCTGTTTTTT
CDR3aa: CATSVQGTGELFF

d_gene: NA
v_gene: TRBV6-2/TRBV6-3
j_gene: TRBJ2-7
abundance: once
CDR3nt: TGTGCCAGCAGTTACCTCGGACCGAAGACCGCGTACGAGCAGTACTTC
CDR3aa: CASSYLGPKTAYEQYF

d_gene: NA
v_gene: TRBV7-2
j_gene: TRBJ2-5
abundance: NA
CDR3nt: TGTGCCAGCAGCTTAGGGGGGATAGGGATGGAGACCCAGTACTTC
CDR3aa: CASSLGGIGMETQYF

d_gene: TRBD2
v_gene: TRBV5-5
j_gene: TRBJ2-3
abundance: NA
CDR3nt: TGTGCCAGCAGCTGGGGGACTAGCGGATACACAGATACGCAGTATTTT
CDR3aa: CASSWGTSGYTDTQYF

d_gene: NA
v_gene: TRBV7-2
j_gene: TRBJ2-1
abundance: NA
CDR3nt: TGTGCCAGCAGCTTAGCGGTCTCCAGCTCCTACAATGAGCAGTTCTTC
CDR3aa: CASSLAVSSSYNEQFF

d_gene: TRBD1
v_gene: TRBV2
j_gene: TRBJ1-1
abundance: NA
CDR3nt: TGTGCCAGCAGGGGGAGTTGGGACAGCCCGAGAGCTTTCTTT
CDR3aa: CASRGSWDSPRAFF

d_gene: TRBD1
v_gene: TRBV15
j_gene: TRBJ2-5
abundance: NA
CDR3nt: TGTGCCACCAGCAGGTGGACAGGGGAGGAAGAGACCCAGTACTTC
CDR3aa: CATSRWTGEEETQYF

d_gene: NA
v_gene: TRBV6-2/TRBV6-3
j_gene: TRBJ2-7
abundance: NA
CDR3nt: TGTGCCAGCAGTTACGTCCTTGGAGAGCAGTACTTC
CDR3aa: CASSYVLGEQYF

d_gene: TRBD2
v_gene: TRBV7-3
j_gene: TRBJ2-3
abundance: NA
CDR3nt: TGTGCCAGCAGCTTAGTCGGGGGGGCCTGGGATACGCAGTATTTT
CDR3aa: CASSLVGGAWDTQYF

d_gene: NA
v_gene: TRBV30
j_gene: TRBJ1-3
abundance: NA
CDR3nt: TGTGCCTGGAGTGCTTTGGGGAACTCTGGAAACACCATATATTTT
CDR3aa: CAWSALGNSGNTIYF

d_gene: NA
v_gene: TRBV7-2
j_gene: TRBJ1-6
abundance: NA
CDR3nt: TGTGCCAGCAGCTCCCAGACCCCACCGGCACCCCTCCACTTT
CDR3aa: CASSSQTPPAPLHF

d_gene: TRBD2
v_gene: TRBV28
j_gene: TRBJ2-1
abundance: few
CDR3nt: TGTGCCAGCGGGGGACTAGCGGGGGTCAATGAGCAGTTCTTC
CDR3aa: CASGGLAGVNEQFF

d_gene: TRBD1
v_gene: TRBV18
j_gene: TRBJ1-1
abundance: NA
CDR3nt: TGTGCCAGCTCACCAGCTGCAGGGGGGAACACTGAAGCTTTCTTT
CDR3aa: CASSPAAGGNTEAFF

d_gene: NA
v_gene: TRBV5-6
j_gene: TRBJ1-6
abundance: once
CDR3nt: TGTGCCAGCAGCTTGGTGCGGTCGAGCTCCTATAATTCACCCCTCCACTTT
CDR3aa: CASSLVRSSSYNSPLHF

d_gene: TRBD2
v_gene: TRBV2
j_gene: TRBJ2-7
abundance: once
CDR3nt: TGTGCCAGCAGGGGCCCCGGGGGGTACGAGCAGTACTTC
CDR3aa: CASRGPGGYEQYF

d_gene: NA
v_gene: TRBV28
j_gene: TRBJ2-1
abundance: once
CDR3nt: TGTGCCAGCAGCCCGGACTCCCCCGGGGGCAATGAGCAGTTCTTC
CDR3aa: CASSPDSPGGNEQFF

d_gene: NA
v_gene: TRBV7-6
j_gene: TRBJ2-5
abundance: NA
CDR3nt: TGTGCCAGCAGCTCGACTAGCTGGGACACCCAAGAGACCCAGTACTTC
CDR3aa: CASSSTSWDTQETQYF

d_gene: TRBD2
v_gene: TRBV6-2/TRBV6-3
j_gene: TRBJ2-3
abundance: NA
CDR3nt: TGTGCCAGCAGTTATGGGACTAGCGGGGTCCGGGATACGCAGTATTTT
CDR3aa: CASSYGTSGVRDTQYF

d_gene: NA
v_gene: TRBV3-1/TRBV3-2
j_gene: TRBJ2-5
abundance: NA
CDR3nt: TGTGCCAGCAGCCAAGCGAGCGTAAGGGAGACCCAGTACTTC
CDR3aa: CASSQASVRETQYF

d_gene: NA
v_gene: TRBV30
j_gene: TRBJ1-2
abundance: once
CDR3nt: TGTGCCTGGAGTCTGGCGTCGGGGGGCTACACCTTC
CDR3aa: CAWSLASGGYTF

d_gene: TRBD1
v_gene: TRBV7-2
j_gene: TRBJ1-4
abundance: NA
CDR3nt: TGTGCCATCAGCGTCTACAGGGGGGCTAATGAAAAACTGTTTTTT
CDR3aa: CAISVYRGANEKLFF

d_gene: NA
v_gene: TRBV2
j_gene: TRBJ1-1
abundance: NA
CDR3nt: TGTGCCAGCAAGAGGATGGCCTCGAACACTGAAGCTTTCTTT
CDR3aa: CASKRMASNTEAFF

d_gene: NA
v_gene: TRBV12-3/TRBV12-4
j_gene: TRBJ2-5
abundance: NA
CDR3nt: TGTGCCAGCAGTTTTTGGGGGCGAGAGACCCAGTACTTC
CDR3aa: CASSFWGRETQYF

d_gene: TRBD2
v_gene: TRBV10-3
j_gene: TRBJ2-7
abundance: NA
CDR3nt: TGTGCCATCAGACCTAGCGCGGGGGGCACCTACGAGCAGTACTTC
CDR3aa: CAIRPSAGGTYEQYF

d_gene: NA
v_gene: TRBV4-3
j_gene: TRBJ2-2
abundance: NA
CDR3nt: TGCGCCAGCAGCCCGGGATCCTTCAACACCGGGGAGCTGTTTTTT
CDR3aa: CASSPGSFNTGELFF

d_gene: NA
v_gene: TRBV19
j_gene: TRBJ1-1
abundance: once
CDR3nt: TGTGCCAGTACTAGAACAACGAACACTGAAGCTTTCTTT
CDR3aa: CASTRTTNTEAFF

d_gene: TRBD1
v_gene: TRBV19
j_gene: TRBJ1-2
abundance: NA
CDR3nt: TGTGCCAGTACCGGGACAGCGCGGGGCTACACCTTC
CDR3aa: CASTGTARGYTF

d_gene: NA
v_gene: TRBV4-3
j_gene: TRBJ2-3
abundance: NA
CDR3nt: TGCGCCAGCAGCCAAGGGGGTGGGACAGATACGCAGTATTTT
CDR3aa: CASSQGGGTDTQYF

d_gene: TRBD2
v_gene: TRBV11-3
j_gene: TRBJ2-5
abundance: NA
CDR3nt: TGTGCCAGCAGCGCTAGCGGGGAAGAGACCCAGTACTTC
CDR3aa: CASSASGEETQYF

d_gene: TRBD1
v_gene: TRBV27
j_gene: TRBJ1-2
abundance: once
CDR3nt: TGTGCCAGCAGTTTATCTTGGGACAGCAACTATGGTTACACCTTC
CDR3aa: CASSLSWDSNYGYTF

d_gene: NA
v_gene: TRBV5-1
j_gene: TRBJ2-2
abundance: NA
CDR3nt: TGCGCCAGCAGCTTGTCGGGTAGAGACACCGGGGAGCTGTTTTTT
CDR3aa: CASSLSGRDTGELFF

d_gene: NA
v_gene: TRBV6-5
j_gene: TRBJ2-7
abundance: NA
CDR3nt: TGTGCCAGCAGTTACTCAGGCCAAAACGCAGACGAGCAGTACTTC
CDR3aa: CASSYSGQNADEQYF

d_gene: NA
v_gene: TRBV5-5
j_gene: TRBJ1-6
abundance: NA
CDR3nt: TGTGCCAGCAGCCCGGCGGGCCATTCCTATAATTCACCCCTCCACTTT
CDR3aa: CASSPAGHSYNSPLHF